This T cell receptor beta chain was profiled in a study of cytomegalovirus exposure and HLA in healthy donors (dated by TCRdb to the late 2010s). For the study in its entirety: An earlier analysis of about 530 of the donors reported under 300 Gb of sequence data and about 120 million unique TCR beta sequences obtained from approximately 180 million T cells. Alongside the repertoire data, information on donor age, sex, ethnicity and CMV serostatus was compiled. Typing coverage varied by locus: roughly 620-640 donors for A, B, C, DRB1 and DQB1; approximately 560 for DQA1; more than 600 for DPA1; around 490 for DPB1. An earlier analysis of 587 of the donors used high-throughput TCR beta sequencing to judge whether each TCR beta V gene segment behaved as functional or pseudogenic. Of the roughly 410 genotyped donors, roughly 76% were placed in the genetic ancestry cluster associated with self-reported Caucasian donors. Among 300 to 500 genotyped donors of the cohort, an average of around 220,000 unique TCR beta nucleotide sequences was sequenced per donor, of which roughly 18% were non-productive. An early release that covered some 640 HLA-typed donors contained about 290 gigabases of sequencing data and about 93 million unique TCR sequences. To predict cytomegalovirus infection status, the study combined high-throughput TCR immunosequencing, statistical association of individual TCRs with disease status, and machine learning. Genome-wide SNP genotypes for about 65% of the roughly 700 donors were used in a later genetic analysis, which treated that subset as a discovery cohort. The study aimed to test whether cataloging public T cell receptors could reveal signatures of past pathogen exposure. In addition to the first cohort of 666 subjects, a separate validation cohort of under 150 different subjects was used. The study used immunosequencing to profile the T cell repertoires of 666 subjects and linked those repertoires to cytomegalovirus serostatus. Several DR-DQ haplotypes were handled as single units for association and clustering because linkage in the cohort was strong. All discovery cohort repertoires had been generated on a single sequencing platform. HLA typing covered class I and class II loci at four-digit resolution. A later analysis re-analyzed previously published TCR beta repertoires from roughly 600 donors and added high-resolution HLA genotyping to study TCR occurrence patterns. In the later analysis, no new phenotypic data were used to find candidate immune exposures; instead, reliance was placed on TCR beta sequences and their occurrence across donors.

The CDR3 runs 16 residues from the cysteine to the phenylalanine. Left in the record is the CDR3 DNA by itself, 48 bases read in frame from the first base. As encoded in the germline V gene, CDR1 is SGHRS while CDR2 is YFSETQ. Compared with germline, V lacks 4 bases and J lacks 0 bases; bases without a gene match: 4. Worth noting for this clone: Its antigen target is currently unknown. No much larger clone exists at a distance of one base, and base qualities are not known.

The cohort consisted of 666 healthy bone marrow donors. At the time of sampling, all cohort members were nominally healthy, though unrecorded immune exposures were likely present. The donor tested CMV seronegative and was one of the 352 seronegative cohort members. Each donor provided a peripheral blood sample, and peripheral blood mononuclear cells were used for TCR beta sequencing. The Qiagen DNeasy Blood Extraction Kit was used to extract genomic DNA from the blood cell samples. Library preparation was by the immunoSEQ multiplex PCR assay. For the multiplex PCR, a mixture combining 60 forward primers for TCR Vbeta segments and 13 reverse primers for TCR Jbeta segments was used. The CDR3 region of rearranged TCR beta genes was amplified from genomic DNA by a multiplex PCR assay. On the Illumina HiSeq System, the amplified TCR beta libraries were sequenced as 87-base-pair reads. The authors processed their data as follows. A later analysis counted about 80 million unique TCR beta chains across the 650 to 800 repertoires, and around 9.9 million of these chains were shared by at least two donors. To remove PCR and sequencing errors, raw reads were error-corrected and collapsed into unique sequences using a nearest-neighbor algorithm that merged closely related sequences. CDR3 sequences were aligned to IMGT reference sequences to assign V, D and J gene segments. For a sequence to be retained, a match of at least six nucleotides to both a V gene segment and a J gene segment was required. A rearrangement counted as productive if the CDR3 had no stop codons and remained in frame with V and J, and every other rearrangement counted as non-productive. Following IMGT convention, CDR3 was defined as the stretch from the second conserved V-encoded cysteine up to the conserved J-encoded phenylalanine. Sequences without an unambiguous match to a single V gene segment were excluded from the earlier analysis of approximately 560 of the donors. An earlier analysis of several hundred of the donors called V segments functional above 56.7% productive rearrangements and segregating when the between-donor standard deviation exceeded 5%. A statistical classification framework was built for diagnosing cytomegalovirus status from the catalog of TCR beta chain sequences. In a later analysis, V and J genes were assigned by comparing TCR nucleotide sequences against IMGT/GENE-DB human TR gene sequences. The TCRdist pipeline was used in a later analysis to assign CDR3 sequences and most-parsimonious VDJ recombination scenarios. In a later analysis, each TCR beta chain was defined by its CDR3 amino acid sequence together with its V-gene family, and reads lacking a unique V-gene family were excluded. In a later analysis, around 650 highly shared, low-generation-probability nucleotide sequences were removed to address suspected cross-contamination and a sequencing artifact. In a later analysis, a clonal expansion index was calculated for each public chain from normalized within-repertoire ranks of inferred template counts. A later analysis computed generation probabilities with a VDJ recombination model fitted to out-of-frame rearrangements, and checked the results against IGoR. In a later analysis, hypergeometric tests were used to score TCR-TCR, TCR-HLA and TCR-CMV co-occurrence, with a repertoire-size bias correction applied to TCR pairs. A later analysis estimated false discovery rates by permuting HLA or CMV assignments 20 times. A later analysis grouped co-occurring TCRs with DBSCAN, adding TCRdist sequence similarity when clustering within HLA-allele-positive subsets. Repertoires with fewer than 30,000 or more than 120,000 public chains, plus five repertoires with anomalous nucleotide sharing, were excluded from co-occurrence clustering. TCRdb retrieved this table from immuneACCESS and kept in-frame rearrangements only. Not all clones are present; in checked studies, unresolved V genes account for under half, and no reason is known for the remainder. That table furnishes V, J and clone size, whereas the DNA furnished D and trimming. The sample records 210,000 or so clones, 85% of which are singletons. Together, the top ten hold 0.24% of the sample.

Overall study outcomes, separate from this receptor: Immune exposure information for the cohort was limited to CMV serostatus. While some public TCRs were present in many individuals, most TCR sequences turned up only very rarely across donors. In a later genetic analysis, a missense DCLRE1C variant was associated with V-gene and J-gene trimming of TCR beta chains, and the association was replicated in an independent cohort. When HLA alleles, especially DR and DQ, strongly co-occurred, TCR associations were difficult to assign to individual alleles. The 87-base-pair reads could not distinguish some IMGT-functional V segments, including TRBV6-2 and TRBV6-3, so those segments were excluded. Linkage disequilibrium might explain the correlated functional status among segregating V segments, but an unknown experimental factor could not be excluded. Because some donors lacked HLA typing at each locus, the association tests relied only on the typed subset. In a later analysis, the rate of TCR association differed among HLA loci, with DRB1 alleles having the most associated TCRs and HLA-C alleles having the fewest. The cohort was sequenced for TCR beta chains only, and without alpha or paired-chain data the features that could be detected were limited. At a false discovery rate of 0.05, a later analysis linked around 15,000 TCR beta sequences to specific HLA alleles. In both the original and validation cohorts, the classifier was reported to diagnose cytomegalovirus status with high specificity and sensitivity. An earlier analysis of around 600 of the donors showed that most TCR beta V segments appeared in productive rearrangements either about 87% or about 30% of the time, which broadly matched IMGT annotations. Presence/absence analyses assumed roughly uniform sequencing depth across donors, an assumption that may not hold. Several of the top co-occurrence clusters appeared to be linked to parvovirus B19, influenza, CMV and Epstein-Barr virus, according to a later analysis. It was suggested by the authors that the approach could potentially be generalized to other disease states and immunological phenotypes. Because counts were too low, roughly 18 rarely observed V segments, including chromosome 9 orphons, were left out of the earlier analysis of several hundred of the donors. A further reported finding was that TCR beta sequences accurately predicted the HLA-A and HLA-B alleles for most subjects in the first cohort. In a later analysis, most CMV-associated TCR beta chains were found to appear HLA-restricted, with HLA associations seemingly driven largely by CMV exposure. The study listed 150 to 200 TCR beta chains as associated with cytomegalovirus. A later genetic analysis reported fewer N-insertions in productive TCRs among donors in an Asian-associated ancestry cluster than the roughly 670-donor mean. In vitro tests confirmed that a few of the cytomegalovirus-associated TCR beta chains recognize cytomegalovirus antigens. A cluster of highly shared sequence variants was judged likely to represent a technical artifact of the sequencing pipeline. In a later analysis, HLA-associated TCR beta chains were found to be more clonally expanded and to have lower generation probabilities than equally common non-associated chains.

The sample was PBMCs. The rearrangement joined TRBV5-1 to TRBJ2-3, and 11 junction bases match TRBD2. This sequence was found in a girl aged 2 to 10 in good health and CMV-seronegative. The CDR3 protein sequence reads: CASSPVAGGSTDTQYF. The DNA sequence reads TGCGCCAGCAGCCCGGTAGCGGGGGGGAGCACAGATACGCAGTATTTT.